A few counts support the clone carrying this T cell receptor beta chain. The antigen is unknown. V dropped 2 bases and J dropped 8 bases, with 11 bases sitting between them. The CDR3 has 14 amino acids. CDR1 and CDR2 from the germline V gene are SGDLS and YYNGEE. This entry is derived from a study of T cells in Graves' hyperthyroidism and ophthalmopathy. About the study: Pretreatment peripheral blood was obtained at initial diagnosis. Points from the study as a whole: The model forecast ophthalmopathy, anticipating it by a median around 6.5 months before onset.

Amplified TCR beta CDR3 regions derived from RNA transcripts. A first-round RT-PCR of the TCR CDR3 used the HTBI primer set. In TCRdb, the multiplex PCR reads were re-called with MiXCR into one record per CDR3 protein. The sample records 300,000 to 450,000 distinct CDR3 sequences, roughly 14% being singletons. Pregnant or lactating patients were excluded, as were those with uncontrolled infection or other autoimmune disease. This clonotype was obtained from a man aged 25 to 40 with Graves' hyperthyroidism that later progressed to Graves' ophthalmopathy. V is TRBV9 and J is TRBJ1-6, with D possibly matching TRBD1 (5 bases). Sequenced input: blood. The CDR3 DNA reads TGTGCCAGCAGCGTTGCGGGGCGGGATTCACCCCTCCACTTT. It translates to CASSVAGRDSPLHF.